This T cell receptor beta chain derives from a study of T cell repertoires in cytomegalovirus infection. Study-wide background: Carrying CMV and the relevant HLA type showed in public TCR beta signatures.

With 5 bases clipped from V and 7 bases from J, the junction kept 6 bases outside the gene matches. The CDR3 totals 15 residues. The germline CDR1 and CDR2 sequences are SNHLY and FYNNEI. From the reads, TCRdb called clonotypes with MiXCR, one entry per CDR3 protein. This sample has some 220,000 distinct CDR3 sequences; approximately 38% occur once, and the top ten carry approximately 60%. This clonotype was seen just once. Its antigen is unidentified. The clonotype was recovered from a human donor in good health (CMV status not recorded). Some clones in this sample may be carry-over from other donors' samples. The sample consisted of CD8+ T cells from cultured PBMCs, taken from culture after CMV antigen stimulation. V gene TRBV2 combines with J gene TRBJ1-6; 9 bases fit TRBD1. The DNA for the CDR3 is TGTGCCAGCAGTCGCGGTGGACAGGGGAATTCACCCCTCCACTTT. Residues: CASSRGGQGNSPLHF.